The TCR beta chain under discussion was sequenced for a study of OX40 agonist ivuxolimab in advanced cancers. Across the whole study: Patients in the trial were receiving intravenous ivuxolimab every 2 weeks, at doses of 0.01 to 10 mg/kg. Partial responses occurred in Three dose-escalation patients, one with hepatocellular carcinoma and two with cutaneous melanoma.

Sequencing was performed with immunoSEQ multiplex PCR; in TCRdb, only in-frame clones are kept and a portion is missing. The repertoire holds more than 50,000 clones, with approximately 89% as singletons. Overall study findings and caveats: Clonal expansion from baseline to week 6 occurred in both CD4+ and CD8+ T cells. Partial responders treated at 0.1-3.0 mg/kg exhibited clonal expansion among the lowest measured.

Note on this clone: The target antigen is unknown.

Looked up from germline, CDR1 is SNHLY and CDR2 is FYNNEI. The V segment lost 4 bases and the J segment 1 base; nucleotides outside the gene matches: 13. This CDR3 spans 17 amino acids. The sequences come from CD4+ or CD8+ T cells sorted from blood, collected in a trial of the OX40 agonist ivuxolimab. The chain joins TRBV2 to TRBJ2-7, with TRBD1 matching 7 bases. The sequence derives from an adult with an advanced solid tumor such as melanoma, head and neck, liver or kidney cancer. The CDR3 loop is CASSVGRWTGRSYEQYF. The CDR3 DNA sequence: TGTGCCAGCAGTGTTGGTAGGTGGACAGGTCGATCCTACGAGCAGTACTTC.